These 2 T cell receptor beta chains share one sample of origin, sequenced in a study of CD8+ T cells in alopecia areata. Sample treatment: oral pan-JAK inhibitor, 5-10 mg twice daily. Extracted from the samples, RNA was reverse transcribed into cDNA to serve as the sequencing template. Data came from immunoSEQ multiplex PCR; TCRdb stores just in-frame clones and leaves some out. The data hold roughly 190,000 clones, with 60% observed a single time. Material: CD4+ T cells sorted from blood, obtained at week 24, from a patient treated with tofacitinib. The receptor source for this set is a human donor with alopecia areata.

Only a few counts were recorded for this clone. The chain couples TRBV6-1 to TRBJ1-5, with a tentative D call TRBD1 (5 bases). Looked up from germline, CDR1 is MNHNS and CDR2 is SASEGT. CDR3 length equals 15 residues. V was trimmed by 5 bases and J by 6 bases, leaving 17 bases between them. In nucleotides, the CDR3 is TGTGCCAGCAGTTTAGATCTTGGGGGGACTCAGCCCCAGCATTTT. Translating gives CASSLDLGGTQPQHF.

V is TRBV2 and J is TRBJ2-7; D may be TRBD1 (6 bases). The V end lost 7 bases, the J end lost 3 bases, and 13 bases lay between the germline ends. The V gene's germline CDR1 is SNHLY and CDR2 FYNNEI. The CDR3 extends over 13 amino acids. The CDR3 DNA reads TGTGCCAGCAATATACAGGGCGGCTACGAGCAGTACTTC. Translation: CASNIQGGYEQYF.